Below, 18 T cell receptor beta chains from the same sample are listed, as sequenced in a study of spatial heterogeneity in lung cancer. TCRdb fed the 5' RACE reads into MiXCR, producing one record per CDR3 protein. The sample records approximately 92,000 distinct CDR3 sequences, about 12% being singletons. Time point defined: sample taken at primary tumor resection. Tumor, nontumor lung or frozen PBMC supplied whole RNA that was sequenced unsorted. The material sequenced was PBMCs, taken at surgery. All receptors derive from a male donor with early-stage non-small cell lung cancer.

This clonotype was counted only a few times. The chain links TRBV5-4 to TRBJ2-3, with 8 bases matching TRBD2. V shed 5 bases, J shed 2 bases, and the junction held 4 bases outside the gene matches. This CDR3 contains 14 residues. Germline lookup yields CDR1 SGHNT and CDR2 YYREEE (reference sequence). The CDR3: CASSYSGVTDTQYF. The DNA for the CDR3 is TGTGCCAGCAGTTATAGCGGGGTCACAGATACGCAGTATTTT.

This clonotype was observed many times. The chain joins TRBV28 to TRBJ2-7; 10 bases fit TRBD1. This CDR3 has 13 amino acids. Germline loops: CDR1 MDHEN, CDR2 SYDVKM. J was trimmed by 4 bases and V by 6 bases; bases with no gene match: 3. The DNA for the CDR3 is TGTGCCAGCAGCCGGGACAGGGGATACGAGCAGTACTTC. Protein sequence: CASSRDRGYEQYF.

This clonotype was seen a handful of times. This chain uses TRBV5-1 with TRBJ2-1; D might be TRBD2 (6 bases). Trimming took 0 bases from V and 2 from J, leaving 9 bases between them. The CDR3 totals 15 residues. The V gene's germline CDR1 is SGHRS and CDR2 YFSETQ. The chain's CDR3 is CASSLERETYNEQFF. CDR3 nucleotides: TGCGCCAGCAGCTTGGAACGGGAGACCTACAATGAGCAGTTCTTC.

The chain links TRBV3-1 to TRBJ2-3, with 7 bases fitting TRBD2. The germline CDR1 and CDR2 sequences are LGHDT and YNNKEL (reference sequence). With V trimmed by 6 bases and J by 0 bases, 3 bases remained unmatched. CDR3 length: 14 amino acids. Here the CDR3 reads CASRLAASTDTQYF. CDR3 coding DNA: TGTGCCAGCAGGCTAGCGGCTAGCACAGATACGCAGTATTTT.

This clonotype was recorded a few times. The chain combines TRBV10-3 with TRBJ2-3; D remains ambiguous. Germline V gives CDR1 ENHRY, CDR2 SYGVKD. V dropped 3 bases and J dropped 1 base, with 8 bases sitting between them. This CDR3 has 14 residues. CDR3 loop: CAISDGAGTDTQYF. The CDR3 nucleotides read TGTGCCATCAGTGATGGAGCAGGCACAGATACGCAGTATTTT.

The V gene is TRBV27, the J gene TRBJ2-1; TRBD2 matches 8 bases. Germline lookup yields CDR1 MNHEY and CDR2 SMNVEV (reference sequence). The J segment lost 7 bases and the V segment lost 3 bases, leaving 11 bases of the junction unmatched. The CDR3 totals 16 residues. This chain's CDR3 is CASSLGGAGVWNEQFF. DNA for the CDR3: TGTGCCAGCAGTTTGGGTGGAGCGGGAGTTTGGAATGAGCAGTTCTTC.

This clonotype was recorded a few times. The chain is built from TRBV29-1 and TRBJ2-7; 7 bases match TRBD2. With 4 bases clipped from V and 1 base from J, the junction kept 4 bases outside the gene matches. CDR3 length: 13 residues. The germline V gene has CDR1 SQVTM and CDR2 ANQGSEA. CDR3 sequence (DNA): TGCAGCGTTGCACCTAGCGGATCCTACGAGCAGTACTTC. This translates into CSVAPSGSYEQYF.

The gene calls are TRBV28 and TRBJ2-2, with 7 positions matching TRBD2. V lost 5 bases to trimming and J lost 1 base; unmatched junction nucleotides: 13. The CDR3 has 18 residues. The germline V gene encodes CDR1 MDHEN and CDR2 SYDVKM. CDR3 nucleotide sequence: TGTGCCAGCAGTAAAGAAACGGGACTATCGTGGAACACCGGGGAGCTGTTTTTT. As protein: CASSKETGLSWNTGELFF.

In this sample, this clonotype turned up a few times. The rearrangement joins TRBV5-6 to TRBJ2-3, with TRBD2 matching 8 bases. The V and J ends lost 1 base and 6 bases, in that order; junction bases with no gene match: 10. Germline CDR1 reads SGHDT; CDR2 reads YYEEEE. This CDR3 has 16 residues. The CDR3 region is CASSLLAGARGDTQYF. CDR3 sequence (DNA): TGTGCCAGCAGCTTGCTAGCGGGTGCTCGCGGGGATACGCAGTATTTT.

Only a few counts were recorded for this clonotype. The rearrangement joins TRBV20-1 to TRBJ2-7, with TRBD2 matching over 7 bases. The CDR3 consists of 15 residues. Germline V CDR1 and CDR2: DFQATT, SNEGSKA (reference sequence). V shed 7 bases, J shed 0 bases, and the junction held 12 bases outside the gene matches. CDR3 amino acids: CSGRATSRYSYEQYF. Here the CDR3 DNA reads TGCAGTGGGCGAGCGACTAGCCGATACTCCTACGAGCAGTACTTC.

The V and J genes are TRBV28 and TRBJ2-7; D might be TRBD2 (7 bases). Germline CDR1 and CDR2: MDHEN and SYDVKM. The V end lost 5 bases, the J end lost 2 bases, and 16 bases lay between the germline ends. The CDR3 length is 15 residues. CDR3 nucleotide sequence: TGTGCCAGCAGTGTGGGGGGGGCCCCAACCTACGAGCAGTACTTC. This codes for CASSVGGAPTYEQYF.

The chain links TRBV28 to TRBJ1-6; 8 bases are a match to TRBD1. In germline, CDR1 is MDHEN, CDR2 SYDVKM. The V and J ends lost 6 bases and 6 bases, in that order; junction bases with no gene match: 4. The CDR3 is 14 amino acids. The CDR3 DNA is TGTGCCAGCAGCCGGACAGGGAGTAATTCACCCCTCCACTTT. This translates into CASSRTGSNSPLHF. Full variable domain (missing parts from reference TRBV28 and TRBJ1-6): DVKVTQSSRYLVKRTGEKVFLECVQDMDHENMFWYRQDPGLGLRLIYFSYDVKMKEKGDIPEGYSVSREKKERFSLILESASTNQTSMYLCASSRTGSNSPLHFGNGTRLTVT.

The rearrangement links TRBV7-8 to TRBJ1-5; a possible D gene is TRBD1 (5 bases). Germline CDR1 is SGHVS and CDR2 is FQNEAQ. Trimming removed 5 bases from V and 5 bases from J, with 19 bases in between. The CDR3 contains 16 residues. As DNA, the CDR3 is TGTGCCAGCAGCGAGACCGGGCCCCGGGGGGATCAGCCCCAGCATTTT. This gives the protein CASSETGPRGDQPQHF.

This clonotype was detected a few times. The gene calls are TRBV7-9 and TRBJ2-1; D is tentatively TRBD1 or TRBD2 (5 bases each). In germline, CDR1 is SEHNR, CDR2 FQNEAQ (reference sequence). The CDR3 is 14 residues long. The V gene lost 3 bases and the J gene lost 4 bases, with 10 bases spanning the gap. This CDR3 is CASSLGESYNEQFF. CDR3 sequence (DNA): TGTGCCAGCAGCTTGGGGGAGTCATACAATGAGCAGTTCTTC.

The J gene is TRBJ1-1, the V gene TRBV6-2 or TRBV6-3; 8 nucleotides line up with TRBD1. The junction had 6 bases not matched to a gene; V was cut back by 5 bases and J by 7 bases. This CDR3 contains 13 residues. Germline-derived CDR1 and CDR2 are MNHEY and SVGEGT. Here the CDR3 reads CASSGQGAVEAFF. In nucleotides, the CDR3 is TGTGCCAGCAGTGGACAGGGCGCTGTTGAAGCTTTCTTT.

This clonotype has a handful of counts. The chain combines TRBV3-1 with TRBJ2-5, with D possibly TRBD1 on 6 matching bases. The ends were cut back, 0 bases at V and 2 bases at J, with 10 bases in the middle. The length of the CDR3 is 15 residues. Germline V gives CDR1 LGHDT, CDR2 YNNKEL (reference sequence). Here the CDR3 DNA reads TGTGCCAGCAGCCAAGATTCCGGACAGCAAGAGACCCAGTACTTC. It yields the protein CASSQDSGQQETQYF.

This clonotype was found a few times. The chain recombines TRBV7-3 with TRBJ1-5; possibly TRBD1 for D (6 bases). Trimming took off 5 bases at V and 1 base at J, with 12 bases between the two ends. From germline, CDR1 is SGHTA and CDR2 FQGTGA. The CDR3 consists of 15 residues. CDR3 in DNA: TGTGCCAGCAGCCTAGACAGGAGGAGCAATCAGCCCCAGCATTTT. It codes for CASSLDRRSNQPQHF.

The chain uses TRBV4-2 and TRBJ2-3, with TRBD2 identical over 10 bases. The germline CDR1 and CDR2 sequences are LGHNA and YNFKEQ. Trimming cost V 4 bases and J 4 bases; bases outside gene matches: 5. This CDR3 region has 15 residues. The CDR3 spells CASSPSGSGPDTQYF. Here the CDR3 DNA reads TGTGCCAGCAGCCCTAGCGGGAGTGGCCCAGATACGCAGTATTTT.